Shown below are 22 T cell receptor beta chains from a single sample sequenced in a study of beta chain features in type 1 diabetes. The whole isolated RNA underwent reverse transcription, so sequencing captured expressed TCRB transcripts. Some clones are missing from TCRdb's copy, which holds only in-frame ones; the method was immunoSEQ multiplex PCR. The profile shows more than 300,000 clones, around 16% of them singletons. The sequencing sample was made of naive CD4+ T cells from blood. The source of these receptors is a woman between 18 and 29 years old in good health.

The chain employs TRBV7-3 and TRBJ1-1; D unclear. The CDR3 is 14 residues long. Trimming stripped 4 bases from V and 4 bases from J, with 13 bases between. From germline, CDR1 is SGHTA and CDR2 FQGTGA. The CDR3 DNA sequence: TGTGCCAGCAGCTCAATGCAAACGGGCACTGAAGCTTTCTTT. It specifies CASSSMQTGTEAFF.

In its sample, this clone was seen a few times. This chain links TRBV11-3 with TRBJ1-1; tentatively, D is TRBD1 (6 bases). Looked up from germline, CDR1 is SGHNT and CDR2 is YENEEA. The CDR3 has 12 residues. Trimming took 5 bases from V and 5 from J, leaving 9 bases between them. For the CDR3, the DNA is TGTGCCAGCAGCGATAGGGGGACTGAAGCTTTCTTT. Translation: CASSDRGTEAFF.

V gene TRBV6-6 combines with J gene TRBJ2-1, with 9 positions matching TRBD2. Germline V gene data show CDR1 as MNHNY and CDR2 as SVGAGI (reference sequence). V lost 2 bases to trimming and J lost 5 bases; unmatched junction nucleotides: 7. The CDR3 totals 16 residues. The CDR3 region is CASSYLAGRFDNEQFF. The CDR3 DNA reads TGTGCCAGCAGTTACCTAGCGGGAAGGTTCGACAATGAGCAGTTCTTC.

The V call is TRBV15, the J call TRBJ2-3, with D perhaps matching TRBD2 (6 bases). The CDR3 sequence is 13 residues long. With 8 bases removed from V and 5 bases from J, the gap between germline ends came to 14 bases. Germline CDR1 is LNHNV and CDR2 is YYDKDF (reference sequence). The CDR3 spells CATSPQAGDTQYF. In nucleotides, the CDR3 is TGTGCCACCTCCCCACAAGCGGGAGATACGCAGTATTTT.

This clone occurred a few times. The chain is built from TRBV5-5 and TRBJ1-4; D is perhaps TRBD1 (6 bases). The CDR3 consists of 16 residues. Trimming left V 0 bases short and J 7 bases short, with 16 bases between. CDR1 and CDR2 (germline): SGHKS, YYEKEE (reference sequence). The DNA for the CDR3 is TGTGCCAGCAGCTTGGGTCGGGGGGCCAAAAGTGAAAAACTGTTTTTT. Translating gives CASSLGRGAKSEKLFF.

The chain carries TRBV29-1 and TRBJ2-2; TRBD2 agrees at 13 bases. This CDR3 has 17 residues. CDR1 is SQVTM, CDR2 ANQGSEA, per germline. The V segment lost 7 bases and the J segment 5 bases; nucleotides outside the gene matches: 13. The CDR3 DNA follows: TGCAGCGCCAAATCCGGGACTAGCGGGATCATGACCGGGGAGCTGTTTTTT. This encodes CSAKSGTSGIMTGELFF.

The chain employs TRBV4-1 and TRBJ1-1, with 8 bases identical to TRBD1. CDR3 length equals 18 residues. Germline trimming cut 0 bases from V and 0 bases from J; bases unmatched to any gene: 9. Per the germline V gene, CDR1 is MGHRA and CDR2 is YSYEKL. The CDR3 sequence is CASSQDRDRLTMNTEAFF. DNA of the CDR3: TGCGCCAGCAGCCAAGACCGGGACAGGCTAACCATGAACACTGAAGCTTTCTTT.

This chain connects TRBV28 to TRBJ2-7; 8 bases agree with TRBD2. Looked up from germline, CDR1 is MDHEN and CDR2 is SYDVKM. The CDR3 runs to 15 residues. V lost 5 bases, J lost 3 bases, and 9 bases stayed unmatched. The CDR3 loop is CASSATSGDYYEQYF. CDR3 DNA: TGTGCCAGCAGTGCCACTAGCGGCGACTACTACGAGCAGTACTTC.

The gene calls are TRBV5-6 and TRBJ2-5; 7 nucleotides align to TRBD2. CDR3 length: 16 amino acids. V was pared by 0 bases and J by 4 bases, with 9 bases of the junction left unmatched. The V gene's germline CDR1 is SGHDT and CDR2 YYEEEE. The CDR3 is CASSLALGREVETQYF. As DNA, the CDR3 is TGTGCCAGCAGCTTGGCCTTGGGACGGGAGGTAGAGACCCAGTACTTC.

This clone was counted a few times. The rearrangement joins TRBV5-1 to TRBJ2-7; D ambiguous. Germline assignment: CDR1 SGHRS and CDR2 YFSETQ. V gave up 3 bases and J gave up 4 bases, with 8 bases separating them. The CDR3 is made up of 12 amino acids. CDR3 DNA: TGCGCCAGCAGCTCCTATGGTTACGAGCAGTACTTC. Amino acid sequence: CASSSYGYEQYF.

The V and J genes are TRBV20-1 and TRBJ2-5; no reliable D call. The V gene's germline CDR1 is DFQATT and CDR2 SNEGSKA (reference sequence). V gave up 6 bases and J gave up 4 bases, with 9 bases separating them. This CDR3 has 11 residues. CDR3 in DNA: TGCAGTGCCCCCCTGGCAGAGACCCAGTACTTC. Amino acids: CSAPLAETQYF.

The chain carries TRBV30 and TRBJ1-5; no clear D gene. Germline V CDR1 and CDR2: GTSNPN, SVGIG (reference sequence). V dropped 0 bases and J dropped 2 bases, with 11 bases sitting between them. The CDR3 is 15 amino acids. CDR3 nucleotide sequence: TGTGCCTGGAGTGTATTGGGCCAGGGCAATCAGCCCCAGCATTTT. Translation gives CAWSVLGQGNQPQHF.

This clone was detected a few times. The chain uses TRBV6-6 and TRBJ1-1, with 8 bases aligning to TRBD1. Germline-derived CDR1 and CDR2 are MNHNY and SVGAGI (reference sequence). V lost 5 bases, J lost 6 bases, and 8 bases stayed unmatched. The CDR3 is 14 residues long. CDR3 loop: CASSDRGGGPEAFF. In nucleotides, the CDR3 is TGTGCCAGCAGTGACAGGGGAGGAGGGCCTGAAGCTTTCTTT.

The chain is built from TRBV28 and TRBJ2-7, with D perhaps matching TRBD2 (5 bases). Germline CDR1 reads MDHEN; CDR2 reads SYDVKM. This CDR3 spans 12 amino acids. Trimming cost V 7 bases and J 1 base, with 8 bases left between them. The DNA of the CDR3 is TGTGCCAGCAAATCGGGGTCCTACGAGCAGTACTTC. Translating gives CASKSGSYEQYF.

This clone turned up a few times. The rearrangement links TRBV18 to TRBJ2-1, with unresolved D. Germline V CDR1 and CDR2: KGHSH, LQKENI. CDR3 length: 12 residues. Trimming shortened V by 3 bases and J by 10 bases, and 10 bases separated the two germline ends. The chain's CDR3 is CASSPPGPEQFF. The CDR3 DNA is TGTGCCAGCTCACCCCCCGGTCCCGAGCAGTTCTTC. Combining the CDR3 with reference TRBV18 and TRBJ2-1 gives the whole variable domain NAGVMQNPRHLVRRRGQEARLRCSPMKGHSHVYWYRQLPEEGLKFMVYLQKENIIDESGMPKERFSAEFPKEGPSILRIQQVVRGDSAAYFCASSPPGPEQFFGPGTRLTVL.

In its sample, this clone was seen a few times. This sequence joins TRBV28 and TRBJ1-2; tentative D call: TRBD1 (6 bases). V was shortened by 4 bases and J by 3 bases, with 18 bases between the two germline ends. The germline CDR1 and CDR2 sequences are MDHEN and SYDVKM. The CDR3 loop spans 16 amino acids. CDR3 in DNA: TGTGCCAGCAGTTCCCCTGGAGCGGGGGCGCACTATGGCTACACCTTC. It codes for CASSSPGAGAHYGYTF.

This clone has more than one count but fewer than ten. The chain employs TRBV30 and TRBJ2-7; D is undetermined. The V and J ends lost 0 bases and 0 bases respectively, with 9 bases between them. The length of the CDR3 is 14 residues. Per germline, CDR1 GTSNPN and CDR2 SVGIG (reference sequence). The DNA of the CDR3 is TGTGCCTGGAGTGTACCAGGTCTCTCCTACGAGCAGTACTTC. Translation gives CAWSVPGLSYEQYF.

The rearrangement uses TRBV28 and TRBJ2-3, with TRBD2 identical over 9 bases. Germline lookup yields CDR1 MDHEN and CDR2 SYDVKM. With V trimmed by 5 bases and J by 4 bases, 16 bases remained unmatched. The CDR3 is 18 residues long. CDR3: CASSSRAGGPSVADTQYF. In nucleotides, the CDR3 is TGTGCCAGCAGTAGTCGCGCGGGAGGGCCCTCCGTGGCAGATACGCAGTATTTT.

The chain employs TRBV18 and TRBJ2-7, with a weak D call TRBD1 (6 bases). The CDR3 length is 16 residues. V lost 6 bases, J lost 2 bases, and 20 bases lay in between. CDR1 and CDR2 (germline): KGHSH, LQKENI. The DNA of the CDR3 is TGTGCCAGCTCGCGCAACACCGGGACATTCACCTACGAGCAGTACTTC. Translating gives CASSRNTGTFTYEQYF.

This clone turned up a few times. The chain employs TRBV28 and TRBJ1-1, with a tentative D call TRBD1 (6 bases). Trimming pared 6 bases from V and 4 bases from J, leaving 18 bases between. Looked up from germline, CDR1 is MDHEN and CDR2 is SYDVKM. The CDR3 runs to 15 residues. CDR3 DNA sequence: TGTGCCAGCAGATCACCAGGGGCGGTCGGCACTGAAGCTTTCTTT. It codes for CASRSPGAVGTEAFF.

This chain joins TRBV30 and TRBJ1-2; D is possibly TRBD1 (5 bases). V gave up 5 bases and J gave up 4 bases, with 20 bases separating them. Germline V lookup: CDR1 GTSNPN, CDR2 SVGIG (reference sequence). The CDR3 runs to 15 residues. CDR3 sequence: CAWDHLSGTGYGYTF. CDR3 bases: TGTGCCTGGGACCATCTCAGCGGGACGGGCTATGGCTACACCTTC.

The gene calls are TRBV6-6 and TRBJ2-7, with a possible D match to TRBD2 (6 bases). Per the germline V gene, CDR1 is MNHNY and CDR2 is SVGAGI (reference sequence). The CDR3 is 15 residues long. With 5 bases removed from V and 0 bases from J, the gap between germline ends came to 14 bases. CDR3 amino acids: CASSHPSVSSYEQYF. CDR3 coding DNA: TGTGCCAGCAGTCACCCTAGCGTCAGCTCCTACGAGCAGTACTTC.